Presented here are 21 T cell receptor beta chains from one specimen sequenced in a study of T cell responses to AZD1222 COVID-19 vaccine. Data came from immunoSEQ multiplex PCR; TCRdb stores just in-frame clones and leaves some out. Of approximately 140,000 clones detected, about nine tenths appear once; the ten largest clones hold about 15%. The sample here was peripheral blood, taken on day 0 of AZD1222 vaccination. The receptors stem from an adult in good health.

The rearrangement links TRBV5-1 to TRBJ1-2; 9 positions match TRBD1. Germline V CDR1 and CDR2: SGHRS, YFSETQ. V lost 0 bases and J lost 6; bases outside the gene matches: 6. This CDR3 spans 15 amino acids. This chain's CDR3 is CASSLVQGAGNGYTF. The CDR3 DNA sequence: TGCGCCAGCAGCTTGGTACAGGGGGCAGGGAATGGCTACACCTTC. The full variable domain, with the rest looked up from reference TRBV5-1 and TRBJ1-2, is KAGVTQTPRYLIKTRGQQVTLSCSPISGHRSVSWYQQTPGQGLQFLFEYFSETQRNKGNFPGRFSGRQFSNSRSEMNVSTLELGDSALYLCASSLVQGAGNGYTFGSGTRLTVV.

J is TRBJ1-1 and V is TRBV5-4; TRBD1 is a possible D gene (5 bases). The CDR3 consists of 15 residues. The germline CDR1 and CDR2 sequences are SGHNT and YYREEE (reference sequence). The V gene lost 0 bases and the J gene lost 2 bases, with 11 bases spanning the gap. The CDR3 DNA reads TGTGCCAGCAGCTTGGGTGGGCAGGGAAACACTGAAGCTTTCTTT. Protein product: CASSLGGQGNTEAFF.

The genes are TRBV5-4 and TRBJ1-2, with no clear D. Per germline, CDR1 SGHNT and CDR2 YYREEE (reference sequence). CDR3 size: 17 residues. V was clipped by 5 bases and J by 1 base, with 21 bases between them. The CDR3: CASSSDTDSSNNYGYTF. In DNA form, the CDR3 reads TGTGCCAGCAGTTCCGACACAGACTCGTCCAATAACTATGGCTACACCTTC.

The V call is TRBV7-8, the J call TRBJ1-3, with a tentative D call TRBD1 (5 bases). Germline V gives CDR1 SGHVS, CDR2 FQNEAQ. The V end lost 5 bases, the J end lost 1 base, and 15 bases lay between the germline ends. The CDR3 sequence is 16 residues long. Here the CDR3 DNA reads TGTGCCAGCAGCCCCCGCCGGGGCGGATCTGGAAACACCATATATTTT. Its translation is CASSPRRGGSGNTIYF.

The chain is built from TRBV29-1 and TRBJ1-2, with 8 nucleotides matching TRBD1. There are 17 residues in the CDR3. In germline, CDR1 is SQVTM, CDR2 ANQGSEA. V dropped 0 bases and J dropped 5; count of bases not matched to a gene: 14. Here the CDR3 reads CSVEEVLDRTGSYGYTF. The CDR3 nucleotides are TGCAGCGTTGAAGAGGTATTGGACCGGACAGGGAGTTATGGCTACACCTTC.

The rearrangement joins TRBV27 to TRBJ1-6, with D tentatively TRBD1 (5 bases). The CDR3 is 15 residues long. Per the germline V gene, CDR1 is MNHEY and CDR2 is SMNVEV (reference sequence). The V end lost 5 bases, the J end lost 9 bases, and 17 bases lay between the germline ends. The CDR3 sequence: CASSDSDSGISPLHF. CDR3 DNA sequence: TGTGCCAGCAGTGACAGTGATTCGGGAATTTCACCCCTCCACTTT.

CDR3 residues: CAWSVGTRGNQPQHF. CDR3 nucleotide sequence: TGTGCCTGGAGTGTGGGGACGAGGGGCAATCAGCCCCAGCATTTT. The gene calls are TRBV30 and TRBJ1-5; the D gene is possibly TRBD1 (5 bases). The germline gives CDR1 GTSNPN, CDR2 SVGIG (reference sequence). The CDR3 has 15 residues. Trimming took 0 bases from V and 2 from J, leaving 11 bases between them.

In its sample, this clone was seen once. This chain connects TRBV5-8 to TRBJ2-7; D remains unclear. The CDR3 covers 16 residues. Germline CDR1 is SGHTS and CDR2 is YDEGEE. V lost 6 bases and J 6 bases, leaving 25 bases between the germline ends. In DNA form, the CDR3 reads TGTGCCAGCACCAGTGAAACGACCATCCGAACGGGCGAGCAGTACTTC. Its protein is CASTSETTIRTGEQYF.

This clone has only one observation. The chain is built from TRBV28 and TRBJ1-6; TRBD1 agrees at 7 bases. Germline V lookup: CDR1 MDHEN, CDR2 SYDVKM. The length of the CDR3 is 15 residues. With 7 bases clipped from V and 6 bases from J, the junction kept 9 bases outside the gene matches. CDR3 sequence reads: CASNRPGQLNSPLHF. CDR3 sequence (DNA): TGTGCCAGCAACCGTCCGGGACAGCTTAATTCACCCCTCCACTTT.

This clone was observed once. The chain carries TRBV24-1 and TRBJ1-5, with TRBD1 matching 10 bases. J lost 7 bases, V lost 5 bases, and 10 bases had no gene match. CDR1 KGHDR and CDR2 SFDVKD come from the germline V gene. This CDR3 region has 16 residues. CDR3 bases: TGTGCCACCAGTGGAGGGACAGGGGATCCTGGGCAGCCCCAGCATTTT. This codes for CATSGGTGDPGQPQHF.

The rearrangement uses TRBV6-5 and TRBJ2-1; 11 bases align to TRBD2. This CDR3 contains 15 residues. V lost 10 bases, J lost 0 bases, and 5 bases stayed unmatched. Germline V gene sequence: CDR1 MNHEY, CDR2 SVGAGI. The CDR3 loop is CATRLAGPSYNEQFF. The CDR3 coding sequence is TGTGCCACCCGACTAGCGGGGCCCTCCTACAATGAGCAGTTCTTC.

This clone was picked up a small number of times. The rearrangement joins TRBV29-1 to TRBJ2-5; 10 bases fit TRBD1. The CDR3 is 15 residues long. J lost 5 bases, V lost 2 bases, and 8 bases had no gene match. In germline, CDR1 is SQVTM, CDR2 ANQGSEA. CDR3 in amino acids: CSVEISGTGDETQYF. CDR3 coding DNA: TGCAGCGTTGAAATTTCTGGGACAGGGGACGAGACCCAGTACTTC.

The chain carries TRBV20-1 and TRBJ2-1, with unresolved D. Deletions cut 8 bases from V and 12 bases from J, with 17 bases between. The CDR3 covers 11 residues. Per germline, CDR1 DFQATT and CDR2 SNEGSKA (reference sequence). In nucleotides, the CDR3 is TGCAGTTCCTCGGATGTGGATCTGCAGTTCTTC. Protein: CSSSDVDLQFF.

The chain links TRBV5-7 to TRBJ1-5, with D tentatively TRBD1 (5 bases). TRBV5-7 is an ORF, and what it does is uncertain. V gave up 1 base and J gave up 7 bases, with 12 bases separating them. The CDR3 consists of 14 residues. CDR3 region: CASSLRLGRQPQHF. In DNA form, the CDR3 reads TGTGCCAGCAGCTTGCGTCTGGGGCGGCAGCCCCAGCATTTT.

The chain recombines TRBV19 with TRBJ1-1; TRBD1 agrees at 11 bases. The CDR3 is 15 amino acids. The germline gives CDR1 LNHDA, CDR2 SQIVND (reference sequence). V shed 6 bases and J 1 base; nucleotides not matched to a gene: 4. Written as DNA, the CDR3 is TGTGCCAGTAGGGGGACAGGGGGTGGGAACACTGAAGCTTTCTTT. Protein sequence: CASRGTGGGNTEAFF.

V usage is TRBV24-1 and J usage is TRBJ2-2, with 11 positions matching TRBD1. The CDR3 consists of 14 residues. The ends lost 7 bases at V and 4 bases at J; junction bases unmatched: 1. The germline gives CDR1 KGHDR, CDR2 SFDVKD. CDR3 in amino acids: CATRGQGGTGELFF. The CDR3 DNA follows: TGTGCCACCAGGGGACAGGGGGGCACCGGGGAGCTGTTTTTT.

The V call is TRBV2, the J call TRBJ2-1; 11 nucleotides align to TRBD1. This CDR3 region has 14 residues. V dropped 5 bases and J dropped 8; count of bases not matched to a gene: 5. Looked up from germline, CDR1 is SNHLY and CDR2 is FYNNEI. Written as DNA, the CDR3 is TGTGCCAGCAGTTTAGGACAGGGGGCTCATGAGCAGTTCTTC. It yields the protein CASSLGQGAHEQFF.

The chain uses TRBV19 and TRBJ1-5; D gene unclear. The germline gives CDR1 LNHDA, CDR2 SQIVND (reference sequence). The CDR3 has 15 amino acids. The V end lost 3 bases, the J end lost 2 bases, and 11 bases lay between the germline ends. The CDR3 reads CASSISQWGNQPQHF. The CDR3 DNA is TGTGCCAGTAGTATCTCACAGTGGGGCAATCAGCCCCAGCATTTT.

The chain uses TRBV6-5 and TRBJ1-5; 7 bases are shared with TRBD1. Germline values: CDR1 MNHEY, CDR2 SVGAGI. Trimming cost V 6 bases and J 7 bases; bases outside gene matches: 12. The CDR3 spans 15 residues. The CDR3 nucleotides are TGTGCCAGCAGCGACAAGGAGGGGGCACGGCAGCCCCAGCATTTT. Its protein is CASSDKEGARQPQHF.

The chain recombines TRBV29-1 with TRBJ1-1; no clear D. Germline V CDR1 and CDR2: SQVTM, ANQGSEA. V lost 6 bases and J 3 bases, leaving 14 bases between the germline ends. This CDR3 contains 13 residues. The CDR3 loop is CSVVRAKDTEAFF. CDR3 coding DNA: TGCAGCGTCGTCCGGGCTAAGGACACTGAAGCTTTCTTT. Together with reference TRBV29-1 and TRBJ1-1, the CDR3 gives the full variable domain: SAVISQKPSRDICQRGTSLTIQCQVDSQVTMMFWYRQQPGQSLTLIATANQGSEATYESGFVIDKFPISRPNLTFSTLTVSNMSPEDSSIYLCSVVRAKDTEAFFGQGTRLTVV.

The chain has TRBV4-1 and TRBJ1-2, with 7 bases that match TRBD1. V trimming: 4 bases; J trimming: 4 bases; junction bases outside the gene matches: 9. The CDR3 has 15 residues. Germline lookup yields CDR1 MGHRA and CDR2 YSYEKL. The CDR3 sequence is CASSPSTGVSYGYTF. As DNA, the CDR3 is TGCGCCAGCAGCCCTAGCACAGGGGTTAGCTATGGCTACACCTTC.